This T cell receptor beta chain was found in a study of blood T cells in healthy people across ages. Primers used in a second PCR of roughly 6 to 11 cycles were a sample-barcoded 5' primer and a J-beta primer mix. Each CDR3 protein gets one entry after TCRdb re-called the 5' RACE reads with MiXCR. The sample lists roughly 1,300,000 distinct CDR3 sequences, approximately 59% occurring once. Individuals who donated were healthy Caucasians from Russia aged roughly 6 to 95. Collection of roughly 9.6 milliliters of peripheral blood was performed for each donor. V was cut by 5 bases and J by 4 bases, with 9 bases left in between. CDR1 is SGHTA, CDR2 FQGNSA, per germline. The CDR3 spans 12 residues.

The J gene is TRBJ2-7, the V gene TRBV7-2; no firm D call. This sequence was found in a man younger than 30 in good health. The sample was blood. The CDR3 reads CASSSDRYEQYF. DNA of the CDR3: TGTGCCAGCAGCAGCGACCGGTACGAGCAGTACTTC.